Each of the 29 T cell receptor beta chains below was sequenced from the same sample in a study of T cell responses to AZD1222 COVID-19 vaccine. Only in-frame clones appear in the TCRdb table, and some are missing; sequencing was by immunoSEQ multiplex PCR. The top ten clones hold around 5% of a sample with some 110,000 clones, over 90% of them seen once. The material was peripheral blood, obtained on day 0 of AZD1222 vaccination. The source of these receptors is an adult in good health.

A single count supports this clone. The J gene is TRBJ2-3, the V gene TRBV7-2, with 8 bases matching TRBD2. The V segment lost 6 bases and the J segment 0 bases; nucleotides outside the gene matches: 8. Germline assignment: CDR1 SGHTA and CDR2 FQGNSA. This CDR3 spans 16 amino acids. The CDR3 is CASSLQSGRSTDTQYF. The CDR3 DNA sequence: TGTGCCAGCAGTCTCCAAAGCGGGAGAAGCACAGATACGCAGTATTTT.

This sequence joins TRBV24-1 and TRBJ1-2, with TRBD1 matching over 7 bases. Germline lookup yields CDR1 KGHDR and CDR2 SFDVKD. The V and J ends lost 2 bases and 1 base, in that order; junction bases with no gene match: 0. The CDR3 extends over 14 amino acids. CDR3 sequence reads: CATSDWDSNYGYTF. The CDR3 DNA reads TGTGCCACCAGTGATTGGGACAGTAACTATGGCTACACCTTC.

Worth noting for this clone: This specimen includes other DNA sequences encoding the same CDR3. J is TRBJ2-7 and V is TRBV28; D is undetermined. The CDR3 is made up of 12 amino acids. Deletions cut 3 bases from V and 3 bases from J, with 6 bases between. Germline CDR1 and CDR2: MDHEN and SYDVKM. As DNA, the CDR3 is TGTGCCAGCAGTTTGAAAGGCTACGAGCAGTACTTC. It yields the protein CASSLKGYEQYF. Full variable domain (outside the CDR3, taken from reference TRBV28 and TRBJ2-7): DVKVTQSSRYLVKRTGEKVFLECVQDMDHENMFWYRQDPGLGLRLIYFSYDVKMKEKGDIPEGYSVSREKKERFSLILESASTNQTSMYLCASSLKGYEQYFGPGTRLTVT.

The V and J genes are TRBV6-5 and TRBJ1-2; D gene ambiguous. The CDR3 is 14 residues long. Germline V CDR1 and CDR2: MNHEY, SVGAGI. Trimming stripped 0 bases from V and 5 bases from J, with 10 bases between. CDR3 region: CASSYSSGVYGYTF. DNA for the CDR3: TGTGCCAGCAGTTACTCATCCGGAGTTTATGGCTACACCTTC.

This clone occurred once. As DNA, the CDR3 is TGTGCCAGCAGCCCCGGACTAGCGGGAGCCCACGAGCAGTACTTC. This gives the protein CASSPGLAGAHEQYF. The chain carries TRBV3-1 (or the pseudogene TRBV3-2) and TRBJ2-7, with 13 nucleotides matching TRBD2. The CDR3 sequence is 15 residues long. Germline CDR1 LGHDT, CDR2 YNNKEL (reference sequence). After removal of 4 bases from V and 5 bases from J, the junction contained 5 bases not matched to a gene.

CDR3 nucleotide sequence: TGTGCCAGCAGGGCGACTAGCGGGAGTGTGGGGGATACGCAGTATTTT. Translated, it gives CASRATSGSVGDTQYF. This chain links TRBV2 with TRBJ2-3; TRBD2 agrees at 12 bases. With 6 bases clipped from V and 6 bases from J, the junction kept 10 bases outside the gene matches. Germline-derived CDR1 and CDR2 are SNHLY and FYNNEI. The CDR3 consists of 16 residues.

The chain combines TRBV7-9 with TRBJ2-5; tentatively, D is TRBD1 (5 bases). Germline lookup yields CDR1 SEHNR and CDR2 FQNEAQ (reference sequence). V lost 1 base and J 3 bases, leaving 15 bases between the germline ends. The length of the CDR3 is 16 residues. The CDR3 nucleotides are TGTGCCAGCAGCTTAGGGACAAGGCCGAACAAAGAGACCCAGTACTTC. Its translation: CASSLGTRPNKETQYF.

This clone was seen a single time. This chain joins TRBV6-2 or TRBV6-3 and TRBJ2-3; no clear D gene. Trimming shortened V by 4 bases and J by 2 bases, and 10 bases separated the two germline ends. CDR3 length: 14 residues. CDR1 and CDR2 (germline): MNHEY, SVGEGT. CDR3 sequence reads: CASSLAETTDTQYF. The CDR3, as DNA: TGTGCCAGCAGTTTGGCAGAGACCACAGATACGCAGTATTTT.

This clone was seen a single time. The CDR3 nucleotides read TGTGCCAGCAGCGTAGAACCTGACGGAAACTATGGCTACACCTTC. This codes for CASSVEPDGNYGYTF. The genes are TRBV9 and TRBJ1-2; no clear D gene. Trimming left V 0 bases short and J 2 bases short, with 11 bases between. The germline V gene encodes CDR1 SGDLS and CDR2 YYNGEE. The CDR3 is 15 residues long.

CDR3 DNA: TGTGCCACAACGACAGGGGGATCCTACGAGCAGTACTTC. Protein: CATTTGGSYEQYF. The chain is built from TRBV6-5 and TRBJ2-7, with TRBD1 matching over 9 bases. The CDR3 consists of 13 residues. The J segment lost 1 base and the V segment lost 10 bases, leaving 5 bases of the junction unmatched. Germline assignment: CDR1 MNHEY and CDR2 SVGAGI.

The V gene is TRBV2, the J gene TRBJ2-1; no firm D call. CDR1 is SNHLY, CDR2 FYNNEI, per germline. V lost 2 bases and J lost 5, with 7 bases in between. The CDR3 contains 13 residues. CDR3 in amino acids: CASSETRDNEQFF. Here the CDR3 DNA reads TGTGCCAGCAGTGAAACTCGTGACAATGAGCAGTTCTTC.

This rearrangement joins TRBV7-9 to TRBJ2-3; D is uncertain. The CDR3 loop spans 13 amino acids. The V end was cut by 7 bases, the J end by 5 bases, with 13 bases between. The germline V gene encodes CDR1 SEHNR and CDR2 FQNEAQ (reference sequence). DNA for the CDR3: TGTGCCAGCACCCTGTTGGGTGGAGATACGCAGTATTTT. This gives the protein CASTLLGGDTQYF.

The chain has TRBV7-9 and TRBJ2-6, with TRBD1 matching 7 bases. With V trimmed by 5 bases and J by 1 base, 8 bases remained unmatched. CDR3 length: 17 residues. The germline V gene has CDR1 SEHNR and CDR2 FQNEAQ (reference sequence). In nucleotides, the CDR3 is TGTGCCAGCAGCACGACCAAACAGGGGTCTGGGGCCAACGTCCTGACTTTC. Encoded protein: CASSTTKQGSGANVLTF.

This CDR3 is CASSWTGTTDTQYF. The CDR3 bases are TGTGCCAGCAGCTGGACGGGGACGACAGATACGCAGTATTTT. The J gene is TRBJ2-3, the V gene TRBV11-2; D tentatively fits TRBD1 or TRBD2 (5 bases each). Trimming removed 4 bases from V and 3 bases from J, with 11 bases in between. Germline V gene lookup returns CDR1 SGHAT and CDR2 FQNNGV. This CDR3 contains 14 residues.

V and J are TRBV6-5 and TRBJ2-1, with 7 nucleotides matching TRBD2. The CDR3 covers 14 residues. Per germline, CDR1 MNHEY and CDR2 SVGAGI. Trimming cost V 6 bases and J 0 bases; bases outside gene matches: 2. The CDR3 nucleotides read TGTGCCAGCAGCGGGAGGTTCTCCTACAATGAGCAGTTCTTC. Translation gives CASSGRFSYNEQFF.

This chain joins TRBV2 and TRBJ2-7; weak D call: TRBD2 (5 bases). The germline CDR1 and CDR2 sequences are SNHLY and FYNNEI. Trimming pared 7 bases from V and 3 bases from J, leaving 16 bases between. The CDR3 has 14 residues. CDR3 sequence: CASTRTEVNYEQYF. Here the CDR3 DNA reads TGTGCCAGCACTAGGACGGAGGTGAACTACGAGCAGTACTTC.

Written as DNA, the CDR3 is TGTGCCAGTGGGGGTCGGAAAGGAAACACCATATATTTT. As protein: CASGGRKGNTIYF. J is TRBJ1-3 and V is TRBV19, with D possibly matching TRBD1 (5 bases). Trimming left V 8 bases short and J 4 bases short, with 12 bases between. The CDR3 consists of 13 residues. Germline V CDR1 and CDR2: LNHDA, SQIVND (reference sequence).

The chain links TRBV6-5 to TRBJ1-1, with D possibly TRBD1 on 5 matching bases. This CDR3 is built from 14 residues. Trimming shortened V by 3 bases and J by 4 bases, and 12 bases separated the two germline ends. Germline CDR1 and CDR2: MNHEY and SVGAGI. The CDR3 coding sequence is TGTGCCAGCAGTTATACCCTCAGGGTCACTGAAGCTTTCTTT. The encoded protein is CASSYTLRVTEAFF.

A remark on this clone: The junction does not match germline at one end; this may be a read error. The rearrangement uses TRBV6-2 or TRBV6-3 and TRBJ2-1; TRBD1 agrees at 7 bases. Germline V CDR1 and CDR2: MNHEY, SVGEGT. The CDR3 loop spans 16 amino acids. CDR3 residues: CASSYGPYFDRDSGLF. CDR3 DNA: TGTGCCAGCAGTTACGGTCCATACTTCGACCGGGACAGCGGACTCTTC.

This clone was counted a few times. The chain combines TRBV5-1 with TRBJ2-7, with 10 nucleotides matching TRBD1. The CDR3 sequence is 14 residues long. Germline values: CDR1 SGHRS, CDR2 YFSETQ. The V and J ends lost 4 bases and 6 bases, in that order; junction bases with no gene match: 7. Here the CDR3 DNA reads TGCGCCAGCAGCGCCACCGGGACAGGGGCCGAGCAGTACTTC. Amino acid sequence: CASSATGTGAEQYF.

CDR3 nucleotide sequence: TGTGCCAGCAGTTTAGGGCGGGAATCACCCCTCCACTTT. Protein sequence: CASSLGRESPLHF. The chain carries TRBV12-3 or TRBV12-4 and TRBJ1-6; no reliable D call. This CDR3 spans 13 amino acids. V gave up 1 base and J gave up 10 bases, with 8 bases separating them.

The chain is built from TRBV7-8 and TRBJ1-2; no reliable D call. Trimming shortened V by 5 bases and J by 8 bases, and 12 bases separated the two germline ends. CDR1 SGHVS and CDR2 FQNEAQ come from the germline V gene. CDR3 length: 12 residues. DNA for the CDR3: TGTGCCAGCAGCCCTTTGACCCGGGGCTACACCTTC. As protein: CASSPLTRGYTF.

The rearrangement joins TRBV11-2 to TRBJ2-5; 10 nucleotides agree with TRBD1. Per the germline V gene, CDR1 is SGHAT and CDR2 is FQNNGV. V lost 5 bases and J lost 5; bases outside the gene matches: 5. The CDR3 totals 14 residues. CDR3 sequence (DNA): TGTGCCAGCAGCCCCGACAGGGGGCGGGAGACCCAGTACTTC. This sequence encodes CASSPDRGRETQYF.

J is TRBJ2-1 and V is TRBV5-6; 9 bases are a match to TRBD2. Germline CDR1 reads SGHDT; CDR2 reads YYEEEE. This CDR3 contains 15 residues. Unmatched junction bases numbered 13, after V lost 0 bases and J lost 15 bases. CDR3 sequence (DNA): TGTGCCAGCAGCTTGGCCGTCGGGACTAGCAAGGCGGGGTTCTTC. Protein product: CASSLAVGTSKAGFF.

The chain couples TRBV7-3 to TRBJ2-2; 11 bases fit TRBD2. Germline CDR1 is SGHTA and CDR2 is FQGTGA. J gave up 3 bases and V 2 bases, and 8 bases lay outside the gene matches. This CDR3 is built from 18 residues. The DNA for the CDR3 is TGTGCCAGCAGCTTATCTAGCGGGAGGCCCGGGGACACCGGGGAGCTGTTTTTT. Translating it yields CASSLSSGRPGDTGELFF.

The chain has TRBV5-4 and TRBJ2-1, with TRBD2 matching 12 bases. The CDR3 totals 16 residues. The ends lost 0 bases at V and 6 bases at J; junction bases unmatched: 4. CDR1 SGHNT and CDR2 YYREEE come from the germline V gene (reference sequence). For the CDR3, the DNA is TGTGCCAGCAGCTTGGAAGGACTAGCGGGAACCAATGAGCAGTTCTTC. This codes for CASSLEGLAGTNEQFF.

The J gene is TRBJ2-7, the V gene TRBV5-1; 9 bases are a match to TRBD1. After removal of 2 bases from V and 0 bases from J, the junction contained 3 bases not matched to a gene. CDR3 length equals 15 residues. The V gene's germline CDR1 is SGHRS and CDR2 YFSETQ. The DNA for the CDR3 is TGCGCCAGCAGCTTAGACAGGGGGTTCTCCTACGAGCAGTACTTC. Translation gives CASSLDRGFSYEQYF. Together with reference TRBV5-1 and TRBJ2-7, the CDR3 gives the full variable domain: KAGVTQTPRYLIKTRGQQVTLSCSPISGHRSVSWYQQTPGQGLQFLFEYFSETQRNKGNFPGRFSGRQFSNSRSEMNVSTLELGDSALYLCASSLDRGFSYEQYFGPGTRLTVT.

V and J are TRBV6-5 and TRBJ2-1; D is possibly TRBD1 (6 bases). V lost 2 bases to trimming and J lost 5 bases, with 10 bases between them. The germline V gene encodes CDR1 MNHEY and CDR2 SVGAGI. The CDR3 contains 14 residues. Written as DNA, the CDR3 is TGTGCCAGCAGTTACGGTGGGACAAACAATGAGCAGTTCTTC. It translates to CASSYGGTNNEQFF.

The rearrangement links TRBV11-2 to TRBJ1-1; no definite D call. The V end lost 3 bases, the J end lost 1 base, and 6 bases lay between the germline ends. This CDR3 contains 13 residues. Germline lookup yields CDR1 SGHAT and CDR2 FQNNGV. The CDR3 reads CASSLVRNTEAFF. The CDR3 DNA reads as TGTGCCAGCAGCTTGGTCCGGAACACTGAAGCTTTCTTT.